Presented here are 11 T cell receptor beta chains from one specimen sequenced in a study of blood T cell repertoires in COVID-19. Sequenced by immunoSEQ multiplex PCR; TCRdb stores in-frame clones only, minus some. The table includes around 70,000 clones, roughly 87% detected once. The sequencing sample was made of peripheral blood. The receptors derive from an elderly man with acute or convalescent COVID-19.

The chain employs TRBV7-8 and TRBJ1-5; the D gene is possibly TRBD1 (5 bases). V was clipped by 1 base and J by 7 bases, with 8 bases between them. The CDR3 is 13 residues long. Germline values: CDR1 SGHVS, CDR2 FQNEAQ. The CDR3 DNA is TGTGCCAGCAGCTTAGACGGGGGACAGCCCCAGCATTTT. The encoded protein is CASSLDGGQPQHF.

This chain connects TRBV7-8 to TRBJ1-6; TRBD1 might be the D (6 bases). V shed 5 bases and J shed 7 bases, with 15 bases lying between them. The germline CDR1 and CDR2 sequences are SGHVS and FQNEAQ. The CDR3 is made up of 15 amino acids. The CDR3 DNA reads as TGTGCCAGCAGCCCAGCGGGGACACGGAATTCACCCCTCCACTTT. Translation gives CASSPAGTRNSPLHF.

The chain links TRBV21-1 to TRBJ2-1; TRBD2 was called by the table and not checked on the DNA. TRBV21-1 has pseudogene status. This CDR3 is 16 amino acids long. The CDR3 DNA sequence: TGTGCCAGCATCCGGGGACTAGCGGGAGGAGGGAATGAGCAGTTCTTC. It is translated as CASIRGLAGGGNEQFF.

This clone was seen just once. The chain recombines TRBV2 with TRBJ1-5; 7 nucleotides align to TRBD1. This CDR3 comprises 13 residues. CDR1 is SNHLY and CDR2 is FYNNEI in the germline V gene. The V and J ends lost 8 bases and 7 bases, in that order; junction bases with no gene match: 8. The CDR3 nucleotides are TGTGCCAGCGAGCAGGGGGTCGGCCAGCCCCAGCATTTT. It codes for CASEQGVGQPQHF.

The chain links TRBV6-1 to TRBJ2-6; no reliable D call. The CDR3 runs to 15 residues. The V end lost 3 bases, the J end lost 0 bases, and 6 bases lay between the germline ends. Germline V lookup: CDR1 MNHNS, CDR2 SASEGT. The CDR3 loop is CASSEGFSGANVLTF. CDR3 bases: TGTGCCAGCAGTGAGGGCTTCTCTGGGGCCAACGTCCTGACTTTC.

The chain recombines TRBV7-3 with TRBJ2-2; D is undetermined. V lost 5 bases, J lost 7 bases, and 8 bases lay in between. Germline V gene lookup returns CDR1 SGHTA and CDR2 FQGTGA. The CDR3 contains 12 residues. CDR3 nucleotide sequence: TGTGCCAGCAGCCTAGAGGTCGGGGAGCTGTTTTTT. Translating gives CASSLEVGELFF.

This clone was picked up one time. CDR3 in amino acids: CASGTAFNSPLHF. CDR3 DNA sequence: TGTGCCAGCGGGACAGCCTTTAATTCACCCCTCCACTTT. The chain uses TRBV5-4 and TRBJ1-6, with 7 bases identical to TRBD1. The V gene end was trimmed by 7 bases and the J gene end by 6 bases; junction bases not matched to a gene: 4. Per germline, CDR1 SGHNT and CDR2 YYREEE (reference sequence). CDR3 length: 13 amino acids.

This CDR3 is CASSTGHLDSPLHF. The DNA of the CDR3 is TGTGCCAGTAGCACGGGACATTTAGATTCACCCCTCCACTTT. V and J are TRBV19 and TRBJ1-6, with D possibly TRBD1 on 6 matching bases. The CDR3 covers 14 residues. Germline assignment: CDR1 LNHDA and CDR2 SQIVND (reference sequence). V was cut by 6 bases and J by 8 bases, with 14 bases left in between. The full variable domain, rest sourced from reference TRBV19 and TRBJ1-6, is DGGITQSPKYLFRKEGQNVTLSCEQNLNHDAMYWYRQDPGQGLRLIYYSQIVNDFQKGDIAEGYSVSREKKESFPLTVTSAQKNPTAFYLCASSTGHLDSPLHFGNGTRLTVT.

The V call is TRBV7-3, the J call TRBJ1-1; D ambiguous. V lost 0 bases and J 1 base, leaving 3 bases between the germline ends. Germline CDR1 SGHTA, CDR2 FQGTGA. This CDR3 is 13 amino acids long. The CDR3 nucleotides are TGTGCCAGCAGCTTAACGGCGAACACTGAAGCTTTCTTT. Amino acid sequence: CASSLTANTEAFF.

The genes are TRBV24-1 and TRBJ2-1; TRBD1 matches 10 bases. With 4 bases clipped from V and 10 bases from J, the junction kept 12 bases outside the gene matches. The CDR3 totals 16 residues. The germline CDR1 and CDR2 sequences are KGHDR and SFDVKD. The CDR3 loop is CATSETGTGAWWEQFF. The CDR3 DNA follows: TGTGCCACCAGTGAGACCGGGACAGGGGCCTGGTGGGAGCAGTTCTTC.

V is TRBV9 and J is TRBJ2-3; 7 nucleotides match TRBD1. After removal of 3 bases from V and 2 bases from J, the junction contained 6 bases not matched to a gene. Germline V gene sequence: CDR1 SGDLS, CDR2 YYNGEE. The CDR3 is 15 residues long. The CDR3 reads CASSARQGYTDTQYF. The CDR3 coding sequence is TGTGCCAGCAGCGCCAGACAGGGCTACACAGATACGCAGTATTTT. The variable domain in full, with the rest retrieved from reference TRBV9 and TRBJ2-3, is DSGVTQTPKHLITATGQRVTLRCSPRSGDLSVYWYQQSLDQGLQFLIQYYNGEERAKGNILERFSAQQFPDLHSELNLSSLELGDSALYFCASSARQGYTDTQYFGPGTRLTVL.